The 6 T cell receptor beta chains reported below all come from one sample, sequenced in a study of T cells in Graves' hyperthyroidism and ophthalmopathy. RNA transcripts yielded amplified TCR beta CDR3 regions. The HTBI set primed first-round TCR CDR3 RT-PCR. In TCRdb, the multiplex PCR reads were re-called with MiXCR into one record per CDR3 protein. There are over 500,000 distinct CDR3 sequences in the sample; about 15% occur only once, and 11% to 15% lies in the top ten. Sequences were obtained from blood. These receptors were taken from a woman aged 35 to 49 with Graves' hyperthyroidism.

V and J are TRBV10-3 and TRBJ1-1; possibly TRBD1 for D (5 bases). The CDR3 is made up of 12 amino acids. Germline CDR1 and CDR2: ENHRY and SYGVKD. The V gene lost 3 bases and the J gene lost 10 bases, with 12 bases spanning the gap. CDR3 sequence: CAISDNVGGAFF. The CDR3 nucleotides read TGTGCCATCAGTGATAACGTGGGGGGAGCTTTCTTT.

V gene TRBV7-9 combines with J gene TRBJ2-6; 10 positions match TRBD2. J gave up 4 bases and V 6 bases, and 15 bases lay outside the gene matches. The CDR3 is 19 amino acids. The germline CDR1 and CDR2 sequences are SEHNR and FQNEAQ (reference sequence). CDR3 DNA: TGTGCCAGCAGACCCAGACTAGCGGGTAACAAGAAAGGGGCCAACGTCCTGACTTTC. It encodes CASRPRLAGNKKGANVLTF.

There are many counts of this clonotype. The rearrangement links TRBV3-1 to TRBJ2-2, with 7 bases identical to TRBD1. Trimming cost V 4 bases and J 1 base; bases outside gene matches: 9. CDR1 is LGHDT and CDR2 is YNNKEL in the germline V gene (reference sequence). The CDR3 has 17 residues. The CDR3 sequence is CASSRILGTENTGELFF. Written as DNA, the CDR3 is TGTGCCAGCAGCCGCATCCTCGGGACAGAGAACACCGGGGAGCTGTTTTTT.

This rearrangement joins TRBV5-1 to TRBJ1-1; D uncertain. V shed 0 bases and J shed 0 bases, with 12 bases lying between them. CDR1 and CDR2 from the germline V gene are SGHRS and YFSETQ. The CDR3 is made up of 16 amino acids. The CDR3 region is CASSLARNVLNTEAFF. The CDR3 DNA reads as TGCGCCAGCAGCTTGGCCCGTAACGTTTTGAACACTGAAGCTTTCTTT.

This clonotype was counted a few times. The chain recombines TRBV9 with TRBJ2-3; a possible D gene is TRBD2 (7 bases). Germline V CDR1 and CDR2: SGDLS, YYNGEE. Trimming stripped 0 bases from V and 0 bases from J, with 11 bases between. CDR3 size: 16 residues. The CDR3 DNA reads TGTGCCAGCAGCGTAGGAGCGGGACAAAGCACAGATACGCAGTATTTT. Its translation: CASSVGAGQSTDTQYF.

This clonotype occurred many times. V gene TRBV12-3 or TRBV12-4 combines with J gene TRBJ1-5; D not certain. This CDR3 has 13 residues. Trimming cost V 3 bases and J 6 bases, with 9 bases left between them. CDR3 sequence: CASSLQWGQPQHF. In nucleotides, the CDR3 is TGTGCCAGCAGTTTGCAATGGGGTCAGCCCCAGCATTTT.